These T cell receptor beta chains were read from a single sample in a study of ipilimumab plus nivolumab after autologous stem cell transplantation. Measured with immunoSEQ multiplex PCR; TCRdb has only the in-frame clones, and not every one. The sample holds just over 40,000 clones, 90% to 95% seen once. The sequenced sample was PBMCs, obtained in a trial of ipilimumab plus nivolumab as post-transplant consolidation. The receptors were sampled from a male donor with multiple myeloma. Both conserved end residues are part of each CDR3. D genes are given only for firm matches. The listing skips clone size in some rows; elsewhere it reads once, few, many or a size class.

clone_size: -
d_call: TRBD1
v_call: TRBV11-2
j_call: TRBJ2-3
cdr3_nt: TGTGCCAGCAGCCCTCAGGGGGCGAGAACAGATACGCAGTATTTT
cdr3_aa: CASSPQGARTDTQYF

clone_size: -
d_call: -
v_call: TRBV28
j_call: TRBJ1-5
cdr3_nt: TGTGCCAGCGGATGGGTCCCGGGGGGGCATCAGCCCCAGCATTTT
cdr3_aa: CASGWVPGGHQPQHF

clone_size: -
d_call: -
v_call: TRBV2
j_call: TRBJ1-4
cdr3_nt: TGTGCCAGCAGTGAGTTGGGAGAAAAACTGTTTTTT
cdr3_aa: CASSELGEKLFF

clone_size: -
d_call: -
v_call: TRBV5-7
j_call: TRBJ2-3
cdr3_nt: TGTGCCAGCTACAAAACTGGACAGTACACAGATACGCAGTATTTT
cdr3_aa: CASYKTGQYTDTQYF

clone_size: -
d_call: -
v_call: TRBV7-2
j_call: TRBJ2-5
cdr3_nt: TGTGCCAGCAGCTTAGTGGGGGTCCAAGAGACCCAGTACTTC
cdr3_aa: CASSLVGVQETQYF

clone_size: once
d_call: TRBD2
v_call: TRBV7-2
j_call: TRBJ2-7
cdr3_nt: TGTGCCAGCAGCCGCACTAGCGGGAGAGTCTACGAGCAGTACTTC
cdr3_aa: CASSRTSGRVYEQYF

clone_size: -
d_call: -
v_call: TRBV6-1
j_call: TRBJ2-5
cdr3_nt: TGTGCCAGCAGTGGGGCCTATGAGACCCAGTACTTC
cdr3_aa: CASSGAYETQYF

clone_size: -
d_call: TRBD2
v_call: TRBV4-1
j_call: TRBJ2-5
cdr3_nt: TGCGCCAGCAGCCAATACCCGGGACTAGCGGGGCAAGAGACCCAGTACTTC
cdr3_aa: CASSQYPGLAGQETQYF

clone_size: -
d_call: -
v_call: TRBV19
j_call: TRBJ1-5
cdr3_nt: TGTGCCAGTAGTCCCCAGGATAGCAATCAGCCCCAGCATTTT
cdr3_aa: CASSPQDSNQPQHF

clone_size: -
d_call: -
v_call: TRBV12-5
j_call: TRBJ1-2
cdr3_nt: TGTGCTAGTGGTTTGACAGGGCCCGGGTATGGCTACACCTTC
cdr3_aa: CASGLTGPGYGYTF

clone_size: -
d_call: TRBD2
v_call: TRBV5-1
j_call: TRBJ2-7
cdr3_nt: TGCGCCAGCAGCTACGGGGGGGGCACCTACGAGCAGTACTTC
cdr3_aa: CASSYGGGTYEQYF

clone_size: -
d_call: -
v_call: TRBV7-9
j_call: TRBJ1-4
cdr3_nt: TGTGCCAGCAGCTTAACGGGACATAATGAAAAACTGTTTTTT
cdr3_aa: CASSLTGHNEKLFF

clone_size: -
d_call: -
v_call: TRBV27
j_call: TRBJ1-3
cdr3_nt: TGTGCCAGCAGGCCTAGCACGAACGGAAACACCATATATTTT
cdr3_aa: CASRPSTNGNTIYF

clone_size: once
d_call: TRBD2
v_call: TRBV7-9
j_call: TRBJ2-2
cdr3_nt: TGTGCCAGCAGCATCGGACTAGCGGGGCCCGGCACCGGGGAGCTGTTTTTT
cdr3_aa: CASSIGLAGPGTGELFF

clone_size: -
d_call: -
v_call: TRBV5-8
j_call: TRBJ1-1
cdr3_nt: TGTGCCAGCAGCTTGTGGGTAATGAACACTGAAGCTTTCTTT
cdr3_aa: CASSLWVMNTEAFF

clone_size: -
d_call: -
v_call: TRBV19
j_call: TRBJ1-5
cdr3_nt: TGTGCCAGTAGTATAGGAGGAGGAAGCAATCAGCCCCAGCATTTT
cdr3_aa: CASSIGGGSNQPQHF

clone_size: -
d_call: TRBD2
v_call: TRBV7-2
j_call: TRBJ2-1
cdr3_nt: TGTGCCAGCAGTTTAAGCGGGGGAACTAACAATGAGCAGTTCTTC
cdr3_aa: CASSLSGGTNNEQFF

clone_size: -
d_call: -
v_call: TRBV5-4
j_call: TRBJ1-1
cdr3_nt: TGTGCCAGCATCGCCGATCTGGGACTTGATACTGAAGCTTTCTTT
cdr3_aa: CASIADLGLDTEAFF

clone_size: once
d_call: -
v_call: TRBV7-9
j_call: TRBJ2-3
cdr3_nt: TGTGCCAGCAGTCCAAAGTATAGGTTCGGAGATACGCAGTATTTT
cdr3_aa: CASSPKYRFGDTQYF

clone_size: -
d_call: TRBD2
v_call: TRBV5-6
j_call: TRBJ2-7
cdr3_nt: TGTGCCAGCAGATTTAGCGGGGCGATCTACGAGCAGTACTTC
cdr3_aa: CASRFSGAIYEQYF

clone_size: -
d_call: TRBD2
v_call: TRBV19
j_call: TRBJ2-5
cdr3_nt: TGTGCCAGTAGTGCTTCGTCGGGACTAGCGGGGGGCGGGGGAGAGACCCAGTACTTC
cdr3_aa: CASSASSGLAGGGGETQYF

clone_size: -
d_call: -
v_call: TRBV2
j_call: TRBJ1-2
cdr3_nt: TGTGCCAGCAGTGTAGGGGATTTCGACTATGGCTACACCTTC
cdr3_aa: CASSVGDFDYGYTF

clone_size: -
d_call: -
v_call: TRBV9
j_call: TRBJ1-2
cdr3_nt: TGTGCCAGCAGCGTAGCTATAGGAAGCTATGGCTACACCTTC
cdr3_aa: CASSVAIGSYGYTF

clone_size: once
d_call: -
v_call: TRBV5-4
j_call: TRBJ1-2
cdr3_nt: TGTGCCAGCAGCTTGGAGGGGGTCTCTGCCTATGGCTACACCTTC
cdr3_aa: CASSLEGVSAYGYTF